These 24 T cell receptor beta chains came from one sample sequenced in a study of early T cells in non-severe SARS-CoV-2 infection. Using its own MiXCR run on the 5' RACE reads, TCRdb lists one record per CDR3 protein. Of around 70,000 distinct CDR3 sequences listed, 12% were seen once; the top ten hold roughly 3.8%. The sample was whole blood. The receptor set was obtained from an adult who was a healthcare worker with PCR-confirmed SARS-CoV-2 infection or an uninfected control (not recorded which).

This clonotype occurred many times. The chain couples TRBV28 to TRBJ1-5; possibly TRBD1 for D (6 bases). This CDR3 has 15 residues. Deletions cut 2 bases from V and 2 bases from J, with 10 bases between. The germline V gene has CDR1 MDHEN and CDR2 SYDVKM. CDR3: CASSLRGAGNQPQHF. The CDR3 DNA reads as TGTGCCAGCAGTTTAAGGGGGGCAGGCAATCAGCCCCAGCATTTT.

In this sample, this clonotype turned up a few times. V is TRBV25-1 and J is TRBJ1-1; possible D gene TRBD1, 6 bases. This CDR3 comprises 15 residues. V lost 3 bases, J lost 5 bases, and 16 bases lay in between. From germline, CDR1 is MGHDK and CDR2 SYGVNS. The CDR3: CASSDSPGQGTEAFF. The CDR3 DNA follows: TGTGCCAGCAGTGATTCCCCAGGGCAGGGGACTGAAGCTTTCTTT. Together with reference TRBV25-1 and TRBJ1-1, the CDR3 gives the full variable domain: EADIYQTPRYLVIGTGKKITLECSQTMGHDKMYWYQQDPGMELHLIHYSYGVNSTEKGDLSSESTVSRIRTEHFPLTLESARPSHTSQYLCASSDSPGQGTEAFFGQGTRLTVV.

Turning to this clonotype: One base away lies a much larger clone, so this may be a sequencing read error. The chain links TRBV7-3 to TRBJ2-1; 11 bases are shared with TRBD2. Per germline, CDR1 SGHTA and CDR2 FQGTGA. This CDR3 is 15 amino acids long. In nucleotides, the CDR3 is TGTGCCAGCAGCCCCGGGACTAGCGGAAGCAATGAGCTGTTCTTC. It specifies CASSPGTSGSNELFF.

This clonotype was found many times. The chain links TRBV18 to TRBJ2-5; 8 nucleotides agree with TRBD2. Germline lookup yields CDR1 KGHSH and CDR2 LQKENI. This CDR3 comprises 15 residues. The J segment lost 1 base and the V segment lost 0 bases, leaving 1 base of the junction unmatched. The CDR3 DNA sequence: TGTGCCAGCTCACCACCGAGCGGGAGCCAAGAGACCCAGTACTTC. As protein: CASSPPSGSQETQYF. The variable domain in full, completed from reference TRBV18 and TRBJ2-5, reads NAGVMQNPRHLVRRRGQEARLRCSPMKGHSHVYWYRQLPEEGLKFMVYLQKENIIDESGMPKERFSAEFPKEGPSILRIQQVVRGDSAAYFCASSPPSGSQETQYFGPGTRLLVL.

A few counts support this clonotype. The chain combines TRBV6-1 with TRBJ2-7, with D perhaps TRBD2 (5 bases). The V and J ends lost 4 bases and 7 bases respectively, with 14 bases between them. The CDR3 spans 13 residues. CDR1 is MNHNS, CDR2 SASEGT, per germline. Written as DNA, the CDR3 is TGTGCCAGCAGTGCCGTCTATTCGGGGGAGCAGTACTTC. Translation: CASSAVYSGEQYF.

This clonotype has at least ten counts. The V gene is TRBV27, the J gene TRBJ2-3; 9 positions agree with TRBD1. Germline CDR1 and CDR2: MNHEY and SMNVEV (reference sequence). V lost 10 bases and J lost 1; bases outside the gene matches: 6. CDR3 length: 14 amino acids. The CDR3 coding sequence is TGTGCCATCGGGGACAGGGCCGGCACAGATACGCAGTATTTT. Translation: CAIGDRAGTDTQYF.

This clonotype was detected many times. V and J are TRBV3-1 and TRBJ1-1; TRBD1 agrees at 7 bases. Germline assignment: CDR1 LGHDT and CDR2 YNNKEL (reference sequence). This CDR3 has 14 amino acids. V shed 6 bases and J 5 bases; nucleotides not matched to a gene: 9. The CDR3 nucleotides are TGTGCCAGCAGTAAAACAGGGGTCGGGACTGAAGCTTTCTTT. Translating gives CASSKTGVGTEAFF.

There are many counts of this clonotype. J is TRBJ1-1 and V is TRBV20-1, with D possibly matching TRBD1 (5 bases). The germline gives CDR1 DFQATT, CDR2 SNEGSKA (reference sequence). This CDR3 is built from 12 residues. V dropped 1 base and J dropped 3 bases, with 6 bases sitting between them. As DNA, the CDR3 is TGCAGTGCTAGAGTGACAGACACTGAAGCTTTCTTT. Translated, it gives CSARVTDTEAFF.

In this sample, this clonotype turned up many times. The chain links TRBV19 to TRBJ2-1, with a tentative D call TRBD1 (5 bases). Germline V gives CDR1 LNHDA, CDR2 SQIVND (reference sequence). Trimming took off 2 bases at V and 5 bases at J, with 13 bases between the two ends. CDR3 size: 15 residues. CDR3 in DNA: TGTGCCAGTAGTATAATCCAGGGAATGGACAATGAGCAGTTCTTC. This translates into CASSIIQGMDNEQFF.

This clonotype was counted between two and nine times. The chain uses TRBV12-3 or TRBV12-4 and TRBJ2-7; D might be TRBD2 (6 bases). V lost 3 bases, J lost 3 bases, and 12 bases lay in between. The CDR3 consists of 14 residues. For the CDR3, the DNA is TGTGCCAGCAGTTTGTCGGGAGCGGGCTACGAGCAGTACTTC. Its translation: CASSLSGAGYEQYF.

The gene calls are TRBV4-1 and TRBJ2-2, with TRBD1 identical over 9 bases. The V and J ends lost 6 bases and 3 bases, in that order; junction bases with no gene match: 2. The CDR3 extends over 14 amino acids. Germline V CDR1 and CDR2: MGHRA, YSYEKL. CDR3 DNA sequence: TGCGCCAGCAGGGGACAGGGCTACACCGGGGAGCTGTTTTTT. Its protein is CASRGQGYTGELFF.

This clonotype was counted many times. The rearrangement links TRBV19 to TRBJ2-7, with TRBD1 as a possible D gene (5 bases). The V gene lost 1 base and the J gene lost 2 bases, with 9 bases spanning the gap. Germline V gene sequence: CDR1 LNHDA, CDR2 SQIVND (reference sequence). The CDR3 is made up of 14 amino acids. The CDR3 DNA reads TGTGCCAGTAGTATAGGGCAGGGCGCCTACGAGCAGTACTTC. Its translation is CASSIGQGAYEQYF.

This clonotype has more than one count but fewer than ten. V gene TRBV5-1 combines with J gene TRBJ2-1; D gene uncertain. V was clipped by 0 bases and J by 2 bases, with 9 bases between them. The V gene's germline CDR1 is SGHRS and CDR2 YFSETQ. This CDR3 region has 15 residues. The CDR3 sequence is CASSLDGATYNEQFF. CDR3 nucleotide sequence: TGCGCCAGCAGCTTGGACGGAGCCACCTACAATGAGCAGTTCTTC.

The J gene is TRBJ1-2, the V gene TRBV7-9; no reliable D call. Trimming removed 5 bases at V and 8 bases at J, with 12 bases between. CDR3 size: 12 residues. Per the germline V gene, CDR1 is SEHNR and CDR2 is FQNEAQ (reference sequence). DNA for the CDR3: TGTGCCAGCAGCCTAGAGGATGTCGGCTACACCTTC. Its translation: CASSLEDVGYTF.

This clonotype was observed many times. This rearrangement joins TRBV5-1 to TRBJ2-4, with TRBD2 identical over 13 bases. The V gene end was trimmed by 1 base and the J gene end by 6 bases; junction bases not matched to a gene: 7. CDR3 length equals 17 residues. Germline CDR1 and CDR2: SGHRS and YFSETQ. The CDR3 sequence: CASSLSTGTSGTNIQYF. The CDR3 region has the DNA TGCGCCAGCAGCTTGAGTACAGGGACTAGCGGGACAAACATTCAGTACTTC.

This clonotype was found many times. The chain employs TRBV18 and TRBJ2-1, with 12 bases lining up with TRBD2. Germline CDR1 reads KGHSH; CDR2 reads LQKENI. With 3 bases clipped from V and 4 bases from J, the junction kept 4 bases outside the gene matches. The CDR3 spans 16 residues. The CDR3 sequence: CASSPRTSGTYNEQFF. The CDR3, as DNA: TGTGCCAGCTCACCTCGGACTAGCGGGACTTACAATGAGCAGTTCTTC. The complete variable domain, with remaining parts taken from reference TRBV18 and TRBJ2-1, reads NAGVMQNPRHLVRRRGQEARLRCSPMKGHSHVYWYRQLPEEGLKFMVYLQKENIIDESGMPKERFSAEFPKEGPSILRIQQVVRGDSAAYFCASSPRTSGTYNEQFFGPGTRLTVL.

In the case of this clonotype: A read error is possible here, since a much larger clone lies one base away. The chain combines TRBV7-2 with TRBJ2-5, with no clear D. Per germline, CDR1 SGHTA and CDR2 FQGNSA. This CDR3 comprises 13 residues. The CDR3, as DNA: TGTGCCAGCGGCTTTAACGGGCAAGAGACCCAGTACTTC. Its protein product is CASGFNGQETQYF.

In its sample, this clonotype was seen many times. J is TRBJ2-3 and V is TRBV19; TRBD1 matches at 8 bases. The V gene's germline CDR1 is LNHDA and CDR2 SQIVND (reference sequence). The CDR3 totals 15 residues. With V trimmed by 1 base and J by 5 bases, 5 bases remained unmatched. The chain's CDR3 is CASSIGQGARDTQYF. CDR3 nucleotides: TGTGCCAGTAGTATAGGGCAGGGGGCTAGAGATACGCAGTATTTT.

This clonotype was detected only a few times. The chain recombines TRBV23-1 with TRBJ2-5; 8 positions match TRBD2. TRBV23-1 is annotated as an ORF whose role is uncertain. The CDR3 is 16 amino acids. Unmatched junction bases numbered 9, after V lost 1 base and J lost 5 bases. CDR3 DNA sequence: TGCGCCAGCAGTCAATGGGCCCAGCGGGAGAATGAGACCCAGTACTTC. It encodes CASSQWAQRENETQYF.

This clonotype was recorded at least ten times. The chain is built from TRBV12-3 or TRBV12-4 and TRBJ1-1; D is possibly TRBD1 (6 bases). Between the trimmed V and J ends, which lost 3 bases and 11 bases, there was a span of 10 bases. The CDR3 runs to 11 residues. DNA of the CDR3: TGTGCCAGCAGTTTGACAGGAATGGCTTTCTTT. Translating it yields CASSLTGMAFF.

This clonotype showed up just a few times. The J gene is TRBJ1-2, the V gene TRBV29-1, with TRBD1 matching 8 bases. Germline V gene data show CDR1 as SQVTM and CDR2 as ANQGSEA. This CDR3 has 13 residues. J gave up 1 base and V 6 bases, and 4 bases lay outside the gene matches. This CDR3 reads CSVRTGSNYGYTF. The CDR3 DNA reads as TGCAGCGTACGGACAGGGAGTAACTATGGCTACACCTTC.

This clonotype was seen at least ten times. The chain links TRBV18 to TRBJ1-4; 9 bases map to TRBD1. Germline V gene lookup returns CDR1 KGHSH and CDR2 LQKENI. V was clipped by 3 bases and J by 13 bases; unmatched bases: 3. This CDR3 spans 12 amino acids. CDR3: CASSPGQGTLFF. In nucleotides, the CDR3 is TGTGCCAGCTCACCCGGACAGGGGACACTGTTTTTT.

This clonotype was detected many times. CDR3 coding DNA: TGTGCCAGCAGGGCGGATTGGGTCTCCTACAATGAGCAGTTCTTC. Translating it yields CASRADWVSYNEQFF. The chain recombines TRBV27 with TRBJ2-1; the D is unclear. V was trimmed by 6 bases and J by 0 bases, leaving 12 bases between them. The CDR3 spans 15 residues. Per germline, CDR1 MNHEY and CDR2 SMNVEV (reference sequence).

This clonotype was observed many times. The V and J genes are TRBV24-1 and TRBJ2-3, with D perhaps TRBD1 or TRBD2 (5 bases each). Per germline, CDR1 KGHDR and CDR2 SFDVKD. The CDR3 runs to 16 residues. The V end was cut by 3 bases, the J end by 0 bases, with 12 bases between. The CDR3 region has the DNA TGTGCCACCAGTGATCCCGGGACCGCTAGCACAGATACGCAGTATTTT. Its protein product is CATSDPGTASTDTQYF.